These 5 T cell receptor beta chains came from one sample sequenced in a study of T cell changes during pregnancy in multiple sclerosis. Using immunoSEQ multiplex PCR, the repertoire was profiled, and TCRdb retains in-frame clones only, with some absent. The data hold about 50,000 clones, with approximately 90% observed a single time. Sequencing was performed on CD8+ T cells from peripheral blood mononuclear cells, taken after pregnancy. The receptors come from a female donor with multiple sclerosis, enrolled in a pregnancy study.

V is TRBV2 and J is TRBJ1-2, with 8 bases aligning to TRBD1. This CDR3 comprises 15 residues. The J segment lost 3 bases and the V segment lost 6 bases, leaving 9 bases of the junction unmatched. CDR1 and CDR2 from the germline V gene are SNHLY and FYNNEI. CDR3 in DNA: TGTGCCAGCAGGTTTGGGACAGGAAGAGACTATGGCTACACCTTC. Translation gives CASRFGTGRDYGYTF. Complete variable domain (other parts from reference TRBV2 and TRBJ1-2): EPEVTQTPSHQVTQMGQEVILRCVPISNHLYFYWYRQILGQKVEFLVSFYNNEISEKSEIFDDQFSVERPDGSNFTLKIRSTKLEDSAMYFCASRFGTGRDYGYTFGSGTRLTVV.

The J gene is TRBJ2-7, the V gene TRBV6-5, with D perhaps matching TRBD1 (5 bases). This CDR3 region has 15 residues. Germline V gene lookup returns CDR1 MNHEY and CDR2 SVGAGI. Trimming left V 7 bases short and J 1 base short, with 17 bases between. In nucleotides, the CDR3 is TGTGCCAGCACCACTGACATCGCAGGGTCCTACGAGCAGTACTTC. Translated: CASTTDIAGSYEQYF.

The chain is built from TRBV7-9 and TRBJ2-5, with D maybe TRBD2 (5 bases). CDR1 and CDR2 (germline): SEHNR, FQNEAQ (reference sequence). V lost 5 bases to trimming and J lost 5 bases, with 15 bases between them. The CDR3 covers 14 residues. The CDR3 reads CASSPPGVQETQYF. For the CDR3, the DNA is TGTGCCAGCAGCCCCCCCGGGGTGCAGGAGACCCAGTACTTC.

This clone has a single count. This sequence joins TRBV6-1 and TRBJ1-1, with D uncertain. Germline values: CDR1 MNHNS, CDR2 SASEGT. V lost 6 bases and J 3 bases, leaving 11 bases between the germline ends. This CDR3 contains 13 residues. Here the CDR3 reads CASRRGLDTEAFF. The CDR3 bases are TGTGCCAGCAGGCGGGGATTGGACACTGAAGCTTTCTTT.

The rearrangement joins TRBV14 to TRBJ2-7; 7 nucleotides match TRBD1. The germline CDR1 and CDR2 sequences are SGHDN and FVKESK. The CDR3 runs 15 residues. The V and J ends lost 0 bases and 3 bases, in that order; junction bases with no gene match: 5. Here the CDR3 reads CASSQDETGIYEQYF. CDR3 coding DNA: TGTGCCAGCAGCCAAGATGAGACAGGGATCTACGAGCAGTACTTC.